This TCR beta chain was identified during a study of cytomegalovirus exposure and HLA in healthy donors. Study-wide findings and caveats: The number of N-insertions in an Asian-associated ancestry cluster was reportedly below the approximately 700-donor mean in a later analysis. The study labeled 150 or so TCR beta chains cytomegalovirus-associated. Later analysis identified several of the most significant clusters that appeared linked to common viral pathogens.

13 Jbeta primers and 60 Vbeta primers were used for the PCR. The table came from immunoSEQ multiplex PCR; TCRdb's copy has only in-frame clones and leaves some out. The sample carries some 140,000 clones, 80% recorded once. CDR1 and CDR2 from the germline V gene are SGHRS and YFSETQ. The CDR3 is made up of 14 amino acids. The trim removed 9 bases at V and 2 bases at J, leaving 7 bases unmatched. In regard to this clone: The antigen is not known.

The gene calls are TRBV5-1 and TRBJ2-5; TRBD2 matches 10 bases. Sequenced material: PBMCs. This sequence originates from a young man in good health and CMV-seronegative. CDR3 coding DNA: TGCGCCACTTCGACTAGCGGGTTACAAGAGACCCAGTACTTC. Protein product: CATSTSGLQETQYF.